This T cell receptor (beta chain) was sequenced in a study of blood T cell repertoires in COVID-19. Across the whole study: From T cells, B-cell-depleted T cells, or PBMCs came the material, which was cDNA or gDNA.

The length of the CDR3 is 20 residues. CDR1 and CDR2 from the germline V gene are KGHDR and SFDVKD. The V gene end was trimmed by 6 bases and the J gene end by 5 bases; junction bases not matched to a gene: 15. Original data processing: Reference gene primer amplification gave estimated nucleated cell counts. The protocol was immunoSEQ multiplex PCR, while the TCRdb copy is restricted to in-frame clones and leaves out a portion. V and J calls and clone size are copied from that table; D and trimming were computed from the DNA. The sample records 55,000 to 85,000 clones, 87% being singletons. The chain joins TRBV24-1 to TRBJ2-1; 16 nucleotides agree with TRBD2. The TCR originated in a woman aged 18-35 years with acute or convalescent COVID-19. The sequenced sample consisted of peripheral blood. CDR3 DNA: TGTGCCACCAGTTACCGATTACCGGGACTAGCGGGAGGGCCCCACAATGAGCAGTTCTTC. It yields the protein CATSYRLPGLAGGPHNEQFF.